These 13 T cell receptor beta chains were sequenced from one sample in a study of cytomegalovirus exposure and HLA in healthy donors. Both 60 Vbeta primers and 13 Jbeta primers went into the PCR. Profiling relied on immunoSEQ multiplex PCR, and the TCRdb table lists in-frame clones only, not all of them. The sample comprises about 100,000 clones, 76% of which are singletons, and around 17% rests with the top ten. The sequenced sample was PBMCs. Receptors originate from a woman between 55 and 75 years old in good health and CMV-seropositive.

J is TRBJ2-7 and V is TRBV6-1; D gene uncertain. From germline, CDR1 is MNHNS and CDR2 SASEGT. There are 12 residues in the CDR3. Between the trimmed V and J ends, which lost 6 bases and 0 bases, there was a span of 6 bases. The CDR3 protein is CASRSVSYEQYF. The CDR3, as DNA: TGTGCCAGCAGATCCGTCTCCTACGAGCAGTACTTC.

Notes on this clone: A junction end diverges from the germline sequence, so it may reflect a read error. This sequence joins TRBV7-9 and TRBJ2-1; 10 bases map to TRBD2. The germline V gene has CDR1 SEHNR and CDR2 FQNEAQ (reference sequence). This CDR3 contains 16 residues. CDR3 amino acids: CASSLGLAALYHEQFF. The CDR3 DNA sequence: TGTGCCAGCAGTTTAGGACTAGCGGCTTTGTACCATGAGCAGTTCTTC.

The table lists this clone with a few counts. The chain links TRBV27 to TRBJ2-7; TRBD1 matches at 10 bases. Per germline, CDR1 MNHEY and CDR2 SMNVEV (reference sequence). The CDR3 totals 13 residues. J gave up 5 bases and V 9 bases, and 7 bases lay outside the gene matches. The chain's CDR3 is CASKDRGSHEQYF. Here the CDR3 DNA reads TGTGCCAGTAAGGACAGGGGGTCCCACGAGCAGTACTTC.

V gene TRBV11-2 combines with J gene TRBJ2-7; 7 nucleotides match TRBD2. Germline assignment: CDR1 SGHAT and CDR2 FQNNGV. The CDR3 is 14 amino acids. Trimming took 5 bases from V and 3 from J; bases not matched to a gene: 7. This CDR3 reads CASSPPSGYYEQYF. CDR3 nucleotides: TGTGCCAGCAGCCCACCTAGCGGATACTACGAGCAGTACTTC.

The rearrangement joins TRBV30 to TRBJ1-2, with 7 bases lining up with TRBD1. This CDR3 is built from 13 residues. The junction had 8 bases not matched to a gene; V was cut back by 2 bases and J by 8 bases. Germline values: CDR1 GTSNPN, CDR2 SVGIG (reference sequence). The CDR3 DNA sequence: TGTGCCTGGAGTACAGGACAGGCCCTGGGCTACACCTTC. Residues: CAWSTGQALGYTF.

The chain couples TRBV30 to TRBJ2-5; D gene unclear. Judging by the DNA end, TRBJ2-7 fits better; the J call may be wrong. CDR3 length: 16 amino acids. CDR1 and CDR2 (germline): GTSNPN, SVGIG (reference sequence). CDR3 in DNA: TGTGCCTGGAGAGGAAGGACGGCTTCTAGCTCCTACGAGCAGTACTTC. This translates into CAWRGRTASSSYEQYF.

This clone was observed once. The V gene is TRBV30, the J gene TRBJ1-5; D is ambiguous. The germline V gene encodes CDR1 GTSNPN and CDR2 SVGIG (reference sequence). V was shortened by 2 bases and J by 6 bases, with 17 bases between the two germline ends. The CDR3 spans 15 residues. CDR3 amino acids: CAWSTGGSISQPQHF. The CDR3 nucleotides are TGTGCCTGGAGTACGGGTGGGTCGATTTCTCAGCCCCAGCATTTT.

The DNA of the CDR3 is TGTGCCTGGAGTGTTGGAGTCTATGGCTACACCTTC. It encodes CAWSVGVYGYTF. The gene calls are TRBV30 and TRBJ1-2; D uncertain. CDR1 is GTSNPN and CDR2 is SVGIG in the germline V gene (reference sequence). V was cut by 0 bases and J by 4 bases, with 6 bases left in between. This CDR3 contains 12 residues.

The chain joins TRBV30 to TRBJ1-2; 7 nucleotides match TRBD1. CDR3 length: 13 residues. CDR1 and CDR2 (germline): GTSNPN, SVGIG (reference sequence). With V trimmed by 2 bases and J by 5 bases, 5 bases remained unmatched. This CDR3 reads CAWSTGVVYGYTF. The DNA of the CDR3 is TGTGCCTGGAGTACAGGGGTGGTTTATGGCTACACCTTC.

This chain uses TRBV5-1 with TRBJ1-1; D is unresolved. The V end lost 3 bases, the J end lost 3 bases, and 3 bases lay between the germline ends. Germline CDR1 SGHRS, CDR2 YFSETQ. CDR3 size: 11 residues. The CDR3 spells CASSSYTEAFF. CDR3 bases: TGCGCCAGCAGCTCCTACACTGAAGCTTTCTTT.

The V call is TRBV19, the J call TRBJ1-5; 8 nucleotides match TRBD1. CDR3 size: 15 residues. Trimming cost V 5 bases and J 6 bases; bases outside gene matches: 9. Germline loops: CDR1 LNHDA, CDR2 SQIVND (reference sequence). The CDR3 bases are TGTGCCAGTAGTTCGGACAGGGCATCGGGTCAGCCCCAGCATTTT. Its translation: CASSSDRASGQPQHF.

This chain uses TRBV9 with TRBJ1-2; the D is unclear. The germline V gene encodes CDR1 SGDLS and CDR2 YYNGEE. The V gene lost 3 bases and the J gene lost 6 bases, with 21 bases spanning the gap. This CDR3 has 16 amino acids. The CDR3 DNA reads TGTGCCAGCAGCGCCGCTGGAGGGTTTATGATGGATGGCTACACCTTC. It is translated as CASSAAGGFMMDGYTF.

This clone was counted between two and nine times. It differs at one base from a far larger clone, so likely a read error. The same CDR3 arises from other DNA sequences in this sample as well. The V gene is TRBV5-1, the J gene TRBJ2-2; D might be TRBD2 (5 bases). The CDR3 covers 15 residues. Germline values: CDR1 SGHRS, CDR2 YFSETQ. The germline V and J ends were trimmed by 0 bases and 3 bases, with 9 bases remaining between them. The CDR3 region is CASSLEERYTGELFF. The CDR3 coding sequence is TGCGCCAGCAGCTTGGAAGAGCGGTACACCGGGGAGCTGTTTTTT.